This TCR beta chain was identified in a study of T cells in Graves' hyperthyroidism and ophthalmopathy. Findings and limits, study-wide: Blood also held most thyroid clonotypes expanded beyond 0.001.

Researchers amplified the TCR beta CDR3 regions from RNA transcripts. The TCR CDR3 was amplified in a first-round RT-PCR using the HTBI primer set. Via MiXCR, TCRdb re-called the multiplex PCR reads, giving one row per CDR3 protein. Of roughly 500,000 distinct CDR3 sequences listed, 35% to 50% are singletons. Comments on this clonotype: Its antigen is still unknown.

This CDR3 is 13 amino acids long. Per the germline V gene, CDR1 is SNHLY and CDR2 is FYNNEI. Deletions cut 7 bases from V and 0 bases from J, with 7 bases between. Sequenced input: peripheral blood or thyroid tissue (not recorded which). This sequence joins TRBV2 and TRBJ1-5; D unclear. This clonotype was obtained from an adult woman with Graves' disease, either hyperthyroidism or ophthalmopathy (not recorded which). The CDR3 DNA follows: TGTGCCAGCAAGGCCGATAGCAATCAGCCCCAGCATTTT. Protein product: CASKADSNQPQHF. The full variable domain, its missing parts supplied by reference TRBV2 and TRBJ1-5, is EPEVTQTPSHQVTQMGQEVILRCVPISNHLYFYWYRQILGQKVEFLVSFYNNEISEKSEIFDDQFSVERPDGSNFTLKIRSTKLEDSAMYFCASKADSNQPQHFGDGTRLSIL.